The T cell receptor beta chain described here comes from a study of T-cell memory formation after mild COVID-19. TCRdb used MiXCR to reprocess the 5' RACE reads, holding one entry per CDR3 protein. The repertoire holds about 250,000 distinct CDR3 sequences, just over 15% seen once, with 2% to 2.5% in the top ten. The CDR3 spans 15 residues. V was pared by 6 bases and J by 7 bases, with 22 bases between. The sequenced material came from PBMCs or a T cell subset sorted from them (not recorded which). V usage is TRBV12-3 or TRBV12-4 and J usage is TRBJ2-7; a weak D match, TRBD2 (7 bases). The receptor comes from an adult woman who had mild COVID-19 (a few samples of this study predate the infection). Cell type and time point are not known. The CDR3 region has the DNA TGTGCCAGCAGCCGAGCGGGGACATCGAGTCGAGAGCAGTACTTC. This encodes CASSRAGTSSREQYF.